This T cell receptor beta chain was captured in a study of T cell changes during pregnancy in multiple sclerosis. Profiling relied on immunoSEQ multiplex PCR, and the TCRdb table lists in-frame clones only, not all of them. The sample holds about 79,000 clones, just under 95% seen once. The TCR was taken from a female donor in good health, enrolled as a control in a pregnancy study. The material sequenced was peripheral blood, taken in the second trimester of pregnancy.

The CDR3 reads CASSNQTGRYEQYF. DNA for the CDR3: TGTGCCAGCAGCAACCAAACAGGGCGCTACGAGCAGTACTTC. This chain uses TRBV21-1 with TRBJ2-7; TRBD1 is the table's D call and was not checked against the DNA. TRBV21-1 is given as a pseudogene. The CDR3 consists of 14 residues.